These 19 T cell receptor beta chains originate from one sample sequenced in a study of T cells in women clearing cervical HPV infection. Libraries were prepared by immunoSEQ multiplex PCR; TCRdb keeps only in-frame clonotypes and omits some of them. This sample's table has under 45,000 clones. Sequenced sample: blood buffy coat. These receptors were collected from a woman between 18 and 69 years old with a cervical HPV16 infection that either progressed to CIN3+ or cleared (not recorded which).

To note about this clone: The read finishes 3 residues shy of the CDR3 end, and the germline J gene is used to complete it. V and J are TRBV20-1 and TRBJ1-2; perhaps TRBD1 as D (6 bases). The CDR3 covers 13 residues. Trimming stripped 5 bases from V and 2 bases from J, with 12 bases between. Germline-derived CDR1 and CDR2 are DFQATT and SNEGSKA (reference sequence). The CDR3 bases that were read are TGCAGTGCTGGCAGGGGCTTAAACTATGGC. It codes for CSAGRGLNYG. The entire CDR3 protein reads CSAGRGLNYGYTF.

Turning to this clone: The CDR3 extends 3 residues past the end of the read, so its final part is completed from the germline J gene. The chain recombines TRBV20-1 with TRBJ2-7; 7 nucleotides line up with TRBD2. Germline V lookup: CDR1 DFQATT, CDR2 SNEGSKA (reference sequence). This CDR3 comprises 12 residues. V was pared by 7 bases and J by 2 bases, with 5 bases of the junction left unmatched. CDR3: CSGSSGAYEQYF. The covered CDR3 bases are TGCAGTGGGTCCAGCGGGGCCTACGAG.

On this clone: The read comes to an end 3 residues before the CDR3 does, leaving the germline J gene to fill in the end. This sequence joins TRBV10-3 and TRBJ1-2; D may be TRBD1 (6 bases). V was trimmed by 1 base and J by 0 bases, leaving 9 bases between them. The CDR3 consists of 15 residues. Germline V lookup: CDR1 ENHRY, CDR2 SYGVKD. Incomplete CDR3 DNA: TGTGCCATCAGTGAGTGGGGGGGGCCTAACTATGGC. Protein sequence: CAISEWGGPNYG. The CDR3 in its entirety is CAISEWGGPNYGYTF.

The CDR3 sequence is CASSPTSGIGEQYF. The covered CDR3 bases are TGTGCCAGCAGCCCGACTAGCGGGATTGGCGAG. The chain links TRBV6-2 or TRBV6-3 to TRBJ2-7; TRBD2 agrees at 11 bases. Coverage ceases 3 residues before the CDR3 finishes, and the germline J gene fills in the end. V lost 6 bases to trimming and J lost 6 bases; unmatched junction nucleotides: 7. There are 14 residues in the CDR3. Germline V gene lookup returns CDR1 MNHEY and CDR2 SVGEGT.

In regard to this clone: Read coverage stops 3 residues before the CDR3 terminus; the germline J gene supplies the remainder. The J gene is TRBJ2-7, the V gene TRBV7-7; possible D gene TRBD1, 5 bases. The CDR3 contains 14 residues. Per the germline V gene, CDR1 is SSHAT and CDR2 is FNYEAQ (reference sequence). Trimming shortened V by 5 bases and J by 0 bases, and 11 bases separated the two germline ends. The covered CDR3 bases are TGTGCCAGCAGCCCCAGGGAAAGCTCCTACGAG. It specifies CASSPRESSYE. The full CDR3 reads CASSPRESSYEQYF.

To note about this clone: The read comes to an end 3 residues before the CDR3 does, leaving the germline J gene to fill in the end. Other DNA sequences in this specimen translate into the identical CDR3. This chain connects TRBV19 to TRBJ1-2; TRBD1 matches at 7 bases. V lost 8 bases and J lost 6; bases outside the gene matches: 6. CDR1 and CDR2 from the germline V gene are LNHDA and SQIVND (reference sequence). The CDR3 covers 12 residues. CDR3 loop: CASRTGGDGYTF. Incomplete CDR3 DNA: TGTGCCAGTCGGACAGGAGGGGATGGC.

With respect to this clone: The read falls 3 residues short of the CDR3 end, and the missing part is taken from the germline J gene. The chain carries TRBV30 and TRBJ2-3; 11 bases are shared with TRBD2. This CDR3 comprises 15 residues. The germline CDR1 and CDR2 sequences are GTSNPN and SVGIG (reference sequence). Trimming took 0 bases from V and 6 from J; bases not matched to a gene: 5. The CDR3 is CAWSVWLAGGDTQYF. Partial CDR3 DNA: TGTGCCTGGAGTGTGTGGCTAGCGGGGGGCGATACG.

Comment on this clone: The CDR3 extends 3 residues past the end of the read, so its final part is completed from the germline J gene. This chain uses TRBV19 with TRBJ2-7, with 9 bases matching TRBD1. From germline, CDR1 is LNHDA and CDR2 SQIVND (reference sequence). The CDR3 sequence is 17 residues long. The V gene end was trimmed by 4 bases and the J gene end by 1 base; junction bases not matched to a gene: 11. CDR3 DNA, as far as it was read: TGTGCCAGTAGTACTCTAGCGGACAGGGGTTTTTCCTACGAG. Protein sequence: CASSTLADRGFSYE. The full-length CDR3 reads as CASSTLADRGFSYEQYF.

Points on this clone: The read ends 3 residues early relative to the CDR3; the germline J gene fills the gap. The rearrangement joins TRBV4-1 to TRBJ2-7; 10 bases fit TRBD2. CDR1 and CDR2 (germline): MGHRA, YSYEKL. The ends lost 2 bases at V and 5 bases at J; junction bases unmatched: 3. The CDR3 length is 14 residues. The CDR3 loop reads CASSQLAGANEQYF. The part of the CDR3 DNA that was read is TGCGCCAGCAGCCAACTAGCGGGAGCGAACGAG.

About this clone: The read finishes 3 residues shy of the CDR3 end, and the germline J gene is used to complete it. J is TRBJ2-5 and V is TRBV7-2; TRBD2 aligns across 10 bases. Trimming at V came to 5 bases and at J to 5 bases, leaving 5 bases not matched to a gene. The CDR3 runs 14 residues. Germline-derived CDR1 and CDR2 are SGHTA and FQGNSA. The DNA read from the CDR3 is TGTGCCAGCAGCCCTAGCGGGAGCTGGGAGACC. It codes for CASSPSGSWET. The full CDR3 is CASSPSGSWETQYF.

Regarding this clone: The CDR3 is cut off 3 residues early in the read; its end comes from the germline J gene. The chain recombines TRBV30 with TRBJ2-2, with TRBD1 identical over 9 bases. This CDR3 is 16 amino acids long. Germline loops: CDR1 GTSNPN, CDR2 SVGIG (reference sequence). CDR3 DNA (partial): TGTGCCTGGAGGCGTTTACAGGGGGCCGATAATTCACCG. Protein sequence: CAWRRLQGADNSP. The complete CDR3 reads CAWRRLQGADNSPLFF.

A word on this clone: One end of the junction is discordant with germline, which a read error may explain. The read finishes 3 residues shy of the CDR3 end, and the germline J gene is used to complete it. Other DNA sequences in this sample translate to the same CDR3. The chain employs TRBV7-9 and TRBJ1-3; a possible D gene is TRBD1 (5 bases). The CDR3 is 15 amino acids. The V gene's germline CDR1 is SEHNR and CDR2 FQNEAQ (reference sequence). The sequenced CDR3 bases are TGTGCCAGCAGCTTAGGGGGCAACTCTGGAAACACT. It is translated as CASSLGGNSGNT. The entire CDR3 protein is CASSLGGNSGNTIYF.

About this clone: The read finishes 3 residues shy of the CDR3 end, and the germline J gene is used to complete it. The chain has TRBV7-2 and TRBJ2-1; D is possibly TRBD2 (5 bases). V dropped 4 bases and J dropped 5 bases, with 12 bases sitting between them. The germline V gene has CDR1 SGHTA and CDR2 FQGNSA. CDR3 size: 14 residues. The CDR3 sequence: CASSSQAANNEQFF. CDR3 DNA (partial): TGTGCCAGCAGCTCGCAAGCGGCTAACAATGAG.

Points on this clone: The DNA ends 3 residues before the CDR3 does, and the rest of the CDR3 is filled in from the germline J gene. Other nucleotide sequences in the sample specify the same CDR3. This chain uses TRBV5-4 with TRBJ1-3; maybe TRBD1 (5 bases). Trimming shortened V by 4 bases and J by 2 bases, and 7 bases separated the two germline ends. This CDR3 is 13 amino acids long. From germline, CDR1 is SGHNT and CDR2 YYREEE (reference sequence). The covered CDR3 bases are TGTGCCAGCAGCAGGACAACTGGAAACACC. Protein sequence: CASSRTTGNT. The full CDR3 is CASSRTTGNTIYF.

Notes on this clone: The CDR3 end is not reached by the read, which stops 3 residues before it; the germline J gene fills it in. This chain joins TRBV30 and TRBJ1-5; no definite D call. Germline values: CDR1 GTSNPN, CDR2 SVGIG (reference sequence). CDR3 length: 14 amino acids. With 1 base removed from V and 2 bases from J, the gap between germline ends came to 9 bases. The CDR3 reads CAWSDTFGNQPQHF. CDR3 DNA, as far as it was read: TGTGCCTGGAGTGACACCTTTGGCAATCAGCCC. Full variable domain (remainder filled in from reference TRBV30 and TRBJ1-5): SQTIHQWPATLVQPVGSPLSLECTVEGTSNPNLYWYRQAAGRGLQLLFYSVGIGQISSEVPQNLSASRPQDRQFILSSKKLLLSDSGFYLCAWSDTFGNQPQHFGDGTRLSIL.

On this clone itself: Sequencing ends 3 residues short of the CDR3 end; the germline J gene provides the rest. This sequence joins TRBV7-6 and TRBJ1-1; a possible D gene is TRBD1 (5 bases). The CDR3 is 15 amino acids. V was clipped by 2 bases and J by 4 bases, with 14 bases between them. Germline values: CDR1 SGHVS, CDR2 FNYEAQ. Incomplete CDR3 DNA: TGTGCCAGCAGCTTAAGCCCGGGGGGGGGCACTGAA. It codes for CASSLSPGGGTE. The CDR3 in full is CASSLSPGGGTEAFF.

To note about this clone: The CDR3 goes on 3 residues after the read ends, and that part is filled in from the germline J gene. J is TRBJ1-1 and V is TRBV7-9; possibly TRBD1 for D (5 bases). From germline, CDR1 is SEHNR and CDR2 FQNEAQ (reference sequence). V was shortened by 6 bases and J by 3 bases, with 14 bases between the two germline ends. This CDR3 spans 14 amino acids. CDR3 DNA (partial): TGTGCCAGCAGAAAGGGGAGGGTGGACACTGAA. Residues: CASRKGRVDTE. The CDR3 reads in full as CASRKGRVDTEAFF. Supplemented by reference TRBV7-9 and TRBJ1-1, the full variable domain reads DTGVSQNPRHKITKRGQNVTFRCDPISEHNRLYWYRQTLGQGPEFLTYFQNEAQLEKSRLLSDRFSAERPKGSFSTLEIQRTEQGDSAMYLCASRKGRVDTEAFFGQGTRLTVV.

A note on this clone: The DNA ends 3 residues before the CDR3 does, and the rest of the CDR3 is filled in from the germline J gene. The genes are TRBV7-2 and TRBJ2-5; TRBD2 matches at 7 bases. The V and J ends lost 1 base and 4 bases, in that order; junction bases with no gene match: 6. CDR3 size: 15 residues. Germline CDR1 SGHTA, CDR2 FQGNSA. CDR3 bases read: TGTGCCAGCAGCTTAGGCGGCGGCGGGGGAGAGACC. Protein: CASSLGGGGGET. The whole CDR3 sequence reads CASSLGGGGGETQYF.

In regard to this clone: The sequenced fragment ends 3 residues before the CDR3 boundary, so the rest is inferred from the germline J gene. The J gene is TRBJ1-4, the V gene TRBV18, with D perhaps TRBD1 (6 bases). Trimming took off 4 bases at V and 6 bases at J, with 15 bases between the two ends. This CDR3 contains 15 residues. Germline V gene lookup returns CDR1 KGHSH and CDR2 LQKENI. CDR3 sequence: CASSLLQGVDEKLFF. CDR3 DNA (partial): TGTGCCAGCTCACTCTTACAGGGAGTGGATGAAAAA.